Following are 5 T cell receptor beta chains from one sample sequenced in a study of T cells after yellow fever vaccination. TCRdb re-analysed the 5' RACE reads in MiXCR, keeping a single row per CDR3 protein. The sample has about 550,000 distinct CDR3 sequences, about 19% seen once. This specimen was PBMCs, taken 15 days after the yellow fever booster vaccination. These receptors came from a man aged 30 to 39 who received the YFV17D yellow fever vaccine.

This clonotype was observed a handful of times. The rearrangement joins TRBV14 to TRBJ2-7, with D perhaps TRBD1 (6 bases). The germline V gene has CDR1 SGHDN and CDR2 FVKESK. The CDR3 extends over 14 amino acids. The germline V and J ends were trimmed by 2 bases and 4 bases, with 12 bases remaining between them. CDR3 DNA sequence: TGTGCCAGCAGCCAAATGGTACAGGGTTACGAGCAGTACTTC. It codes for CASSQMVQGYEQYF.

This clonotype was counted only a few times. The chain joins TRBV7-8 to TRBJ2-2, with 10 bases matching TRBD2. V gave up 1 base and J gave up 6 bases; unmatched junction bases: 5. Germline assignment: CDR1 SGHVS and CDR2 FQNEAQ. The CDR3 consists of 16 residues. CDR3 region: CASSLVLLAGPGELFF. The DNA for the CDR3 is TGTGCCAGCAGCTTAGTATTACTAGCGGGACCCGGGGAGCTGTTTTTT.

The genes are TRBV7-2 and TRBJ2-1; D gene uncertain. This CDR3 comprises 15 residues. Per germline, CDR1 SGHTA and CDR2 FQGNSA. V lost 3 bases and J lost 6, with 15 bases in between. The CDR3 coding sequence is TGTGCCAGCAGCTTTGAACTACAAATCGGCAATGAGCAGTTCTTC. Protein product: CASSFELQIGNEQFF.

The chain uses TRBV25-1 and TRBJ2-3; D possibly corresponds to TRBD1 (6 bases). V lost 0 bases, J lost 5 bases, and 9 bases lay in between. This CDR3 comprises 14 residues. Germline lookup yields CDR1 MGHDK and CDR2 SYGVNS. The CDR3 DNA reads TGTGCCAGCAGTGAATATGAGGGGGTAGATACGCAGTATTTT. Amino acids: CASSEYEGVDTQYF.

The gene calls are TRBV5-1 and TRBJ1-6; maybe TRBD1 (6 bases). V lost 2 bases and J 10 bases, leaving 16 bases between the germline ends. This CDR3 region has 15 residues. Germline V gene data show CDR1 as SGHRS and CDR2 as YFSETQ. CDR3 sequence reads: CASSLGDNNKSPLHF. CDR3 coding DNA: TGCGCCAGCAGCTTAGGGGACAACAACAAGTCACCCCTCCACTTT.